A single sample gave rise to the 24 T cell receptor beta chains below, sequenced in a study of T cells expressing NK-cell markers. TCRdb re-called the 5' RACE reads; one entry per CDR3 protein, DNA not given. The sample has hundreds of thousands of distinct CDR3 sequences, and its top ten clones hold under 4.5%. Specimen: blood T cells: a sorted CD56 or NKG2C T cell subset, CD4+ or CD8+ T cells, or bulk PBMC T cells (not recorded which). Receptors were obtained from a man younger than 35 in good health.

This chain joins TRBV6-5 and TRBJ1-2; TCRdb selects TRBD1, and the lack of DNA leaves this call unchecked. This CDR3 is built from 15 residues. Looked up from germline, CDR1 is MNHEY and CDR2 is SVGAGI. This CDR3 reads CASSWTGILNYGYTF.

The CDR3 here is CASSQDRVAVYGYTF. The chain combines TRBV4-3 with TRBJ1-2; the D call from TCRdb, TRBD1, cannot be confirmed without DNA. From germline, CDR1 is LGHNA and CDR2 YSLEER. This CDR3 contains 15 residues.

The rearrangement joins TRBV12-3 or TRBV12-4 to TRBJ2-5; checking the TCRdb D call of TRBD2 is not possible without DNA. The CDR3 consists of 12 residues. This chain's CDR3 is CASSSAGETQYF.

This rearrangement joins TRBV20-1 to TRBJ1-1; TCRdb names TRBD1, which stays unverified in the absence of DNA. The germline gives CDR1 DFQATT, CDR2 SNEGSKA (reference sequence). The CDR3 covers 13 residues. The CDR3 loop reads CSLYDLQDTEAFF.

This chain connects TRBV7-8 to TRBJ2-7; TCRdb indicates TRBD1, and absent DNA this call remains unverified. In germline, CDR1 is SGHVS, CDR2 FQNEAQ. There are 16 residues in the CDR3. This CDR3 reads CASSLGPRQVIGEQYF.

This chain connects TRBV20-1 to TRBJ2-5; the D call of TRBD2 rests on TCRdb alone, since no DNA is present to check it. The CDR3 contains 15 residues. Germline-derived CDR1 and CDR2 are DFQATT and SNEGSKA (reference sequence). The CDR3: CSARPRGAGGETQYF.

The CDR3: CSVGLLPGEKLFF. The V and J genes are TRBV29-1 and TRBJ1-4; there is no DNA to check the TCRdb D call of TRBD1. This CDR3 has 13 residues. Germline values: CDR1 SQVTM, CDR2 ANQGSEA. Looking up the rest from reference TRBV29-1 and TRBJ1-4 gives the full variable domain: SAVISQKPSRDICQRGTSLTIQCQVDSQVTMMFWYRQQPGQSLTLIATANQGSEATYESGFVIDKFPISRPNLTFSTLTVSNMSPEDSSIYLCSVGLLPGEKLFFGSGTQLSVL.

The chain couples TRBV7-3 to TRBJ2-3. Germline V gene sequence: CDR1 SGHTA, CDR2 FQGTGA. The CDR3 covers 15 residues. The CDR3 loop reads CASSLTLTAADTQYF.

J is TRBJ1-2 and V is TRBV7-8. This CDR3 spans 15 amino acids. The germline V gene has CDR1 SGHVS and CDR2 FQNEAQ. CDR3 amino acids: CASSPSGALNYGYTF.

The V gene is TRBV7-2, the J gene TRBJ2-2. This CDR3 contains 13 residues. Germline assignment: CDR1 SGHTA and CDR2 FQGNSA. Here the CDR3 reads CASSLTYTGELFF.

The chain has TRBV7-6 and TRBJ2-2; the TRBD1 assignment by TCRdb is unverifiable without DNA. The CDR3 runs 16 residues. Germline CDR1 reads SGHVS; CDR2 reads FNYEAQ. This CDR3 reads CASSSEAGGNGGELFF.

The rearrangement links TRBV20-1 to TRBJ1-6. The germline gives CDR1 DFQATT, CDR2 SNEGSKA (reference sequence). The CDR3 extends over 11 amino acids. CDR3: CSDSYNSPLHF.

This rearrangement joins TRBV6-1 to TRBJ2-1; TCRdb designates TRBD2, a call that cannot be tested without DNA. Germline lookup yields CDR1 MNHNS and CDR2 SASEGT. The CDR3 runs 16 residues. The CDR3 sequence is CASRPGQLAGDNEQFF.

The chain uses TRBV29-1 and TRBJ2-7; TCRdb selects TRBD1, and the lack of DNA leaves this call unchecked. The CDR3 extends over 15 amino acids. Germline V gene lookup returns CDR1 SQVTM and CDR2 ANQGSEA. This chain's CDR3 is CSVENPGHPSYEQYF.

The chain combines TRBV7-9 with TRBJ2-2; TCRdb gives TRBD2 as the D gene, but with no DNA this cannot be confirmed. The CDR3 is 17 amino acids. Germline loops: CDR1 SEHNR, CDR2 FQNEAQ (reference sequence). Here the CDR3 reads CASEPGLAGGDTGELFF.

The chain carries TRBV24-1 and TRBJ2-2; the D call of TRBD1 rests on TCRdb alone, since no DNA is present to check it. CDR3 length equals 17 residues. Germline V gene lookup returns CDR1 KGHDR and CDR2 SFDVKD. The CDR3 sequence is CATSDRTGIGVTGELFF.

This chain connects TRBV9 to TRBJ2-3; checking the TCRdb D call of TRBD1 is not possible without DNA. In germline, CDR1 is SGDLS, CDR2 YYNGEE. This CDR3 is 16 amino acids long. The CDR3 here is CASSVSFRDSTDTQYF.

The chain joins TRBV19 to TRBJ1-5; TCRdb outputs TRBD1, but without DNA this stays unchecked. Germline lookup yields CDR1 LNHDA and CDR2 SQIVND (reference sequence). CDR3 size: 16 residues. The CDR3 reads CASSSNRPKSNQPQHF. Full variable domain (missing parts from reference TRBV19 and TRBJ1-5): DGGITQSPKYLFRKEGQNVTLSCEQNLNHDAMYWYRQDPGQGLRLIYYSQIVNDFQKGDIAEGYSVSREKKESFPLTVTSAQKNPTAFYLCASSSNRPKSNQPQHFGDGTRLSIL.

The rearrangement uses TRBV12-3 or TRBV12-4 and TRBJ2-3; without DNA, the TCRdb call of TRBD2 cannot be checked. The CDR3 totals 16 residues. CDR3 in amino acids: CASSFGYGSGTDTQYF.

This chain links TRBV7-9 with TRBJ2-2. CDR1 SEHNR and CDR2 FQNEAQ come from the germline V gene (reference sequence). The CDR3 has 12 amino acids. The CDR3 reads CASQTNTGELFF.

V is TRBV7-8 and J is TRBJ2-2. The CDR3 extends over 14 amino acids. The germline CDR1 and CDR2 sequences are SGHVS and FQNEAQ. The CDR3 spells CASSFRLNTGELFF. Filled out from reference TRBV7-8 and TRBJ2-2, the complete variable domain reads GAGVSQSPRYKVAKRGQDVALRCDPISGHVSLFWYQQALGQGPEFLTYFQNEAQLDKSGLPSDRFFAERPEGSVSTLKIQRTQQEDSAVYLCASSFRLNTGELFFGEGSRLTVL.

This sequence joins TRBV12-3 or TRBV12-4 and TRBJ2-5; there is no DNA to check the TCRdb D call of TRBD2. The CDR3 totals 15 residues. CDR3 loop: CASSLSMLLGETQYF.

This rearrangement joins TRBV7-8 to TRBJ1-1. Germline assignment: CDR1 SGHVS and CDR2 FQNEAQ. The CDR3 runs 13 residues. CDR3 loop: CASSSPAAMEAFF.

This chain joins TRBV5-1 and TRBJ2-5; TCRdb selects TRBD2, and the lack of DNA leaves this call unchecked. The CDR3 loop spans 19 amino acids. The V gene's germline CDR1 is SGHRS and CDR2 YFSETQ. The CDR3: CASSEGGLAGIKPQETQYF.